This record concerns one T cell receptor beta chain sequence. This sample was included in a study of T cell repertoires in cytomegalovirus infection. Trimming shortened V by 8 bases and J by 1 base, and 20 bases separated the two germline ends. This CDR3 has 16 residues. Germline V gene sequence: CDR1 MDHEN, CDR2 SYDVKM. MiXCR, run by TCRdb on the reads, gives a single entry per CDR3 protein. The table shows fewer than 550,000 distinct CDR3 sequences, with around a quarter occurring only once. The source is a human donor in good health (CMV status not recorded). Some clones in this sample may be carry-over from other donors' samples. The J gene is TRBJ2-5, the V gene TRBV28; D tentatively reads TRBD1 or TRBD2 (5 bases each). Sequencing input: PBMCs. In DNA, the CDR3 is TGTGCCAGCCTTCCAACTACCGGGACGTTCCAAGAGACCCAGTACTTC. This encodes CASLPTTGTFQETQYF. Full variable domain (missing parts from reference TRBV28 and TRBJ2-5): DVKVTQSSRYLVKRTGEKVFLECVQDMDHENMFWYRQDPGLGLRLIYFSYDVKMKEKGDIPEGYSVSREKKERFSLILESASTNQTSMYLCASLPTTGTFQETQYFGPGTRLLVL.